Listed here are 27 T cell receptor beta chains from one sample, sequenced in a study of human T cells and chemical hapten exposure. TCRdb redid the calling of the RACE reads with MiXCR, one entry per CDR3 protein. Among around 300,000 distinct CDR3 sequences, about 5.4% were seen once, and the ten largest hold roughly 8.2%. Time point in this sample: pre-sensitization, week 0. Treatment noted: therapeutic diphenylcyclopropenone sensitization with weekly scalp DPC. Sequencing used whole blood, obtained in connection with sensitization to the hapten diphenylcyclopropenone (DPC). These receptors all come from a woman under 30 with alopecia areata. Some clones in this sample may be carry-over from other donors' samples.

This clonotype was detected only a few times. The gene calls are TRBV12-5 and TRBJ1-2; D is ambiguous. The CDR3 spans 12 residues. V shed 5 bases and J shed 2 bases, with 6 bases lying between them. Germline CDR1 and CDR2: LGHNT and FRNRAP. The CDR3 DNA is TGTGCTAGTGGTATGTCCAACTATGGCTACACCTTC. Amino acid sequence: CASGMSNYGYTF.

The rearrangement uses TRBV9 and TRBJ2-2; D might be TRBD1 or TRBD2, each matching 5 bases. The CDR3 has 16 amino acids. Germline loops: CDR1 SGDLS, CDR2 YYNGEE. V was trimmed by 3 bases and J by 0 bases, leaving 12 bases between them. The CDR3 DNA sequence: TGTGCCAGCAGCGCCGGGGCATCCGCGAACACCGGGGAGCTGTTTTTT. It yields the protein CASSAGASANTGELFF.

In this sample, this clonotype turned up many times. This sequence joins TRBV12-3 or TRBV12-4 and TRBJ1-2; 7 nucleotides agree with TRBD1. V shed 3 bases and J 6 bases; nucleotides not matched to a gene: 4. The CDR3 extends over 13 amino acids. The CDR3 coding sequence is TGTGCCAGCAGTTTCATCCAGGGGGATGGCTACACCTTC. This translates into CASSFIQGDGYTF.

This clonotype was seen only a few times. The CDR3 DNA is TGTGCCAGCAGCCCCCGGTTAGGCGGGGCTTCGCATTCACCCCTCCACTTT. Its translation is CASSPRLGGASHSPLHF. The chain links TRBV7-9 to TRBJ1-6; tentative D call: TRBD1 (5 bases). Germline-derived CDR1 and CDR2 are SEHNR and FQNEAQ (reference sequence). The germline V and J ends were trimmed by 5 bases and 8 bases, with 22 bases remaining between them. The CDR3 extends over 17 amino acids.

Note on this clonotype: At one end, the junction sequence differs from germline, possibly due to a read error. This sequence joins TRBV7-7 and TRBJ2-5, with a tentative D call TRBD2 (6 bases). Germline V gene lookup returns CDR1 SSHAT and CDR2 FNYEAQ (reference sequence). The length of the CDR3 is 14 residues. In nucleotides, the CDR3 is TGTGCTAGCAGCCTTCGCGGGAACCAAGAGACCCAGTACTTC. As protein: CASSLRGNQETQYF.

This clonotype occurred once. The chain couples TRBV7-8 to TRBJ1-4; D call uncertain. CDR1 SGHVS and CDR2 FQNEAQ come from the germline V gene. CDR3 length equals 17 residues. V lost 5 bases, J lost 8 bases, and 24 bases lay in between. The CDR3 coding sequence is TGTGCCAGCAGCCGTCCTTGTCGAGGGCAAAAGGACGAAAAACTGTTTTTT. Translated, it gives CASSRPCRGQKDEKLFF.

This clonotype was detected ten times or more. This chain joins TRBV20-1 and TRBJ1-2; D is perhaps TRBD1 (6 bases). Trimming removed 7 bases from V and 1 base from J, with 19 bases in between. Germline assignment: CDR1 DFQATT and CDR2 SNEGSKA (reference sequence). This CDR3 contains 15 residues. CDR3 DNA: TGCAGTGTTCAATTTACAGGGCTGAATAACTATGGCTACACCTTC. Translating gives CSVQFTGLNNYGYTF.

This clonotype appeared a few times. The chain is built from TRBV9 and TRBJ2-6; unclear D gene. Trimming took 3 bases from V and 0 from J, leaving 13 bases between them. Germline V gene sequence: CDR1 SGDLS, CDR2 YYNGEE. The CDR3 is 17 residues long. CDR3 sequence: CASSASEARSGANVLTF. CDR3 DNA: TGTGCCAGCAGCGCTTCAGAGGCCCGCTCTGGGGCCAACGTCCTGACTTTC.

The gene calls are TRBV24-1 and TRBJ2-2, with a weak D call TRBD1 (6 bases). Germline V lookup: CDR1 KGHDR, CDR2 SFDVKD. With 9 bases removed from V and 8 bases from J, the gap between germline ends came to 15 bases. This CDR3 is built from 13 residues. CDR3: CATRRGGLGELFF. The CDR3 DNA reads TGTGCCACCCGTCGAGGGGGTTTAGGGGAGCTGTTTTTT.

This clonotype has at least ten counts. The chain links TRBV11-2 to TRBJ1-1, with no clear D. The germline V gene has CDR1 SGHAT and CDR2 FQNNGV. The CDR3 consists of 13 residues. Trimming removed 3 bases from V and 2 bases from J, with 7 bases in between. CDR3 in DNA: TGTGCCAGCAGCTTTGACCTAAACACTGAAGCTTTCTTT. It yields the protein CASSFDLNTEAFF.

V and J are TRBV7-8 and TRBJ2-3; the D gene could be TRBD1 or TRBD2 (5 bases each). CDR3 size: 17 residues. Trimming shortened V by 7 bases and J by 1 base, and 21 bases separated the two germline ends. Looked up from germline, CDR1 is SGHVS and CDR2 is FQNEAQ. Here the CDR3 DNA reads TGTGCCAGCATCCCGAGTAGTCGAACGGGGCGCACAGATACGCAGTATTTT. This translates into CASIPSSRTGRTDTQYF.

The gene calls are TRBV7-2 and TRBJ2-3, with 15 bases aligning to TRBD2. V shed 1 base, J shed 5 bases, and the junction held 4 bases outside the gene matches. Germline V gene data show CDR1 as SGHTA and CDR2 as FQGNSA. This CDR3 has 17 residues. CDR3 sequence: CASSLGGLAGGQDTQYF. CDR3 in DNA: TGTGCCAGCAGCTTAGGCGGACTAGCGGGGGGGCAAGATACGCAGTATTTT.

This chain joins TRBV12-5 and TRBJ2-3, with D hard to call. Germline CDR1 is LGHNT and CDR2 is FRNRAP. The V end was cut by 6 bases, the J end by 7 bases, with 14 bases between. The CDR3 contains 13 residues. CDR3 residues: CASGPDGINTQYF. The CDR3 coding sequence is TGTGCTAGTGGCCCCGACGGAATAAATACGCAGTATTTT.

This clonotype was seen at least ten times. The chain employs TRBV7-2 and TRBJ2-1; D ambiguous. Germline V gene data show CDR1 as SGHTA and CDR2 as FQGNSA. The CDR3 is made up of 15 amino acids. The V end was cut by 2 bases, the J end by 3 bases, with 11 bases between. CDR3 DNA sequence: TGTGCCAGCAGCTTAACACCGGACGGCTACAATGAGCAGTTCTTC. This sequence encodes CASSLTPDGYNEQFF.

The rearrangement links TRBV6-1 to TRBJ2-7, with no clear D. The germline gives CDR1 MNHNS, CDR2 SASEGT. Trimming stripped 5 bases from V and 2 bases from J, with 10 bases between. CDR3 length: 13 residues. For the CDR3, the DNA is TGTGCCAGCAGTCCCGAGGATACCTACGAGCAGTACTTC. Its protein product is CASSPEDTYEQYF.

This clonotype has at least ten counts. The chain carries TRBV4-2 and TRBJ1-1; 8 bases are a match to TRBD1. The ends lost 3 bases at V and 4 bases at J; junction bases unmatched: 7. The CDR3 consists of 15 residues. Per germline, CDR1 LGHNA and CDR2 YNFKEQ. Here the CDR3 DNA reads TGTGCCAGCAGCCACATGGAACAGGGGGGCACTGAAGCTTTCTTT. Translated, it gives CASSHMEQGGTEAFF.

This clonotype was seen ten or more times. The chain recombines TRBV2 with TRBJ2-1; TRBD2 might be the D (6 bases). The length of the CDR3 is 14 residues. Looked up from germline, CDR1 is SNHLY and CDR2 is FYNNEI. Trimming shortened V by 6 bases and J by 4 bases, and 13 bases separated the two germline ends. Here the CDR3 reads CASRARDSYNEQFF. In nucleotides, the CDR3 is TGTGCCAGCAGAGCCAGGGACTCATACAATGAGCAGTTCTTC.

This clonotype came up a few times. V usage is TRBV28 and J usage is TRBJ1-4; D possibly corresponds to TRBD1 (5 bases). CDR1 MDHEN and CDR2 SYDVKM come from the germline V gene. Trimming stripped 2 bases from V and 5 bases from J, with 9 bases between. The CDR3 loop spans 14 amino acids. The DNA of the CDR3 is TGTGCCAGCAGTTTACCGCAGGGAAATGAAAAACTGTTTTTT. The encoded protein is CASSLPQGNEKLFF.

This chain uses TRBV10-3 with TRBJ2-7; D may be TRBD2 (6 bases). Trimming shortened V by 4 bases and J by 1 base, and 11 bases separated the two germline ends. The length of the CDR3 is 14 residues. Per the germline V gene, CDR1 is ENHRY and CDR2 is SYGVKD. Written as DNA, the CDR3 is TGTGCCATCAGTGGCGGGACGGGGTCCTACGAGCAGTACTTC. Translation gives CAISGGTGSYEQYF.

This clonotype has a handful of counts. The chain combines TRBV9 with TRBJ2-3, with D perhaps TRBD2 (6 bases). Germline V gene lookup returns CDR1 SGDLS and CDR2 YYNGEE. The CDR3 sequence is 13 residues long. V shed 3 bases and J shed 4 bases, with 9 bases lying between them. Here the CDR3 reads CASSGRGSDTQYF. For the CDR3, the DNA is TGTGCCAGCAGCGGGCGGGGCTCAGATACGCAGTATTTT.

This clonotype was found a few times. Germline is not matched at one junction end, which may reflect a read error. The chain is built from TRBV12-3 or TRBV12-4 and TRBJ1-2; D perhaps matches TRBD1 (5 bases). The CDR3 has 13 amino acids. In DNA, the CDR3 is TGTGCCTGCAGGGAGGGACGGTACTATGGCTACACCTTC. This sequence encodes CACREGRYYGYTF.

This clonotype was counted a few times. V and J are TRBV2 and TRBJ2-7; 11 bases agree with TRBD1. Germline loops: CDR1 SNHLY, CDR2 FYNNEI. The trim removed 4 bases at V and 3 bases at J, leaving 2 bases unmatched. This CDR3 is 14 amino acids long. This CDR3 reads CASSVGQGVYEQYF. The CDR3 coding sequence is TGTGCCAGCAGTGTGGGACAGGGGGTCTACGAGCAGTACTTC.

This clonotype was detected many times. The chain uses TRBV27 and TRBJ1-1; a possible D gene is TRBD1 (5 bases). Germline CDR1 reads MNHEY; CDR2 reads SMNVEV (reference sequence). The CDR3 is made up of 12 amino acids. V lost 7 bases and J lost 5, with 11 bases in between. CDR3 sequence reads: CASKGLGTEAFF. CDR3 in DNA: TGTGCCAGCAAGGGGTTGGGTACTGAAGCTTTCTTT.

This clonotype appeared many times. The genes are TRBV29-1 and TRBJ1-1, with 8 bases fitting TRBD1. The junction had 2 bases not matched to a gene; V was cut back by 1 base and J by 1 base. Germline CDR1 SQVTM, CDR2 ANQGSEA. The CDR3 has 14 amino acids. The CDR3 DNA reads TGCAGCGTTGAAGTAGGACAGGGGAACACTGAAGCTTTCTTT. Protein product: CSVEVGQGNTEAFF.

The sample holds a few counts of this clonotype. This sequence joins TRBV2 and TRBJ2-2, with D possibly TRBD1 on 5 matching bases. The CDR3 totals 16 residues. V gave up 1 base and J gave up 4 bases, with 13 bases separating them. Germline CDR1 reads SNHLY; CDR2 reads FYNNEI. CDR3 protein: CASSEEQALSTGELFF. The CDR3 nucleotides are TGTGCCAGCAGTGAAGAACAGGCACTGAGCACCGGGGAGCTGTTTTTT.

J is TRBJ1-2 and V is TRBV4-3; tentatively, D is TRBD1 (5 bases). The CDR3 totals 12 residues. Germline V gives CDR1 LGHNA, CDR2 YSLEER. Trimming pared 0 bases from V and 10 bases from J, leaving 9 bases between. CDR3 DNA: TGCGCCAGCAGCCAAGAGCGGGGGATCTACACCTTC. It specifies CASSQERGIYTF.

This clonotype was seen many times. V gene TRBV6-2 or TRBV6-3 combines with J gene TRBJ2-2; D ambiguous. CDR3 length: 12 amino acids. Germline V gives CDR1 MNHEY, CDR2 SVGEGT. Trimming removed 5 bases at V and 14 bases at J, with 15 bases between. CDR3 sequence reads: CASSSLIGVLFF. Written as DNA, the CDR3 is TGTGCCAGCAGTAGTCTCATCGGAGTCCTGTTTTTT.